Listed here are 22 T cell receptor beta chains from one sample, sequenced in a study of long-term antiretroviral therapy in people with HIV. An immunoSEQ assay, version v3.0, was performed at survey level. The table came from immunoSEQ multiplex PCR; TCRdb's copy has only in-frame clones and leaves some out. The sample has some 21,000 clones, approximately 82% seen once; the top ten hold 4.5% to 7%. Sequences were derived from unsorted PBMCs, sampled 0.2 years after starting antiretroviral therapy. These receptors all stem from a woman in her 30s with HIV.

The chain recombines TRBV5-6 with TRBJ1-1; 9 positions match TRBD1. The CDR3 spans 15 residues. From germline, CDR1 is SGHDT and CDR2 YYEEEE. Unmatched junction bases numbered 5, after V lost 1 base and J lost 4 bases. CDR3 sequence: CASSLRTGVSTEAFF. As DNA, the CDR3 is TGTGCCAGCAGCTTGCGGACAGGGGTCTCCACTGAAGCTTTCTTT.

The V and J genes are TRBV11-2 and TRBJ2-2; D is ambiguous. The CDR3 runs to 13 residues. Between the trimmed V and J ends, which lost 4 bases and 7 bases, there was a span of 10 bases. CDR1 is SGHAT and CDR2 is FQNNGV in the germline V gene. CDR3 amino acids: CASSSPLSGELFF. The CDR3 nucleotides read TGTGCCAGCAGCTCCCCCTTGAGCGGGGAGCTGTTTTTT.

The DNA for the CDR3 is TGCAGCGTCAAAAGCGGGGAAAAACTGTTTTTT. The encoded protein is CSVKSGEKLFF. V is TRBV29-1 and J is TRBJ1-4; unclear D gene. Germline V gene lookup returns CDR1 SQVTM and CDR2 ANQGSEA. V lost 6 bases and J lost 8, with 10 bases in between. This CDR3 is built from 11 residues.

V usage is TRBV5-4 and J usage is TRBJ2-2, with D perhaps TRBD2 (5 bases). The CDR3 extends over 14 amino acids. The ends were cut back, 4 bases at V and 0 bases at J, with 7 bases in the middle. Germline V lookup: CDR1 SGHNT, CDR2 YYREEE (reference sequence). The CDR3 region is CASSPGTNTGELFF. The CDR3 nucleotides are TGTGCCAGCAGCCCCGGGACGAACACCGGGGAGCTGTTTTTT.

This clone was counted once. The V and J genes are TRBV19 and TRBJ2-2, with D possibly being TRBD1 (7 bases). The germline CDR1 and CDR2 sequences are LNHDA and SQIVND (reference sequence). Trimming took off 1 base at V and 3 bases at J, with 18 bases between the two ends. The CDR3 has 18 residues. The CDR3, as DNA: TGTGCCAGTAGTATAGGCGGCAGGGGGGTTCTTGACACCGGGGAGCTGTTTTTT. Translated: CASSIGGRGVLDTGELFF.

The chain's CDR3 is CASRGSRVLQGDLETQYF. DNA for the CDR3: TGTGCCAGCAGGGGGAGTCGTGTTTTGCAGGGGGATCTGGAGACCCAGTACTTC. This chain uses TRBV25-1 with TRBJ2-5, with 7 bases that match TRBD1. In germline, CDR1 is MGHDK, CDR2 SYGVNS. The length of the CDR3 is 18 residues. V was pared by 6 bases and J by 5 bases, with 21 bases of the junction left unmatched. Based on the CDR3 plus reference TRBV25-1 and TRBJ2-5, the full variable domain is EADIYQTPRYLVIGTGKKITLECSQTMGHDKMYWYQQDPGMELHLIHYSYGVNSTEKGDLSSESTVSRIRTEHFPLTLESARPSHTSQYLCASRGSRVLQGDLETQYFGPGTRLLVL.

The chain links TRBV5-1 to TRBJ1-5, with D tentatively TRBD1 (6 bases). Germline V lookup: CDR1 SGHRS, CDR2 YFSETQ. This CDR3 spans 16 amino acids. The V end lost 0 bases, the J end lost 0 bases, and 10 bases lay between the germline ends. CDR3 region: CASSLDGQNSNQPQHF. DNA for the CDR3: TGCGCCAGCAGCTTGGACGGACAGAATAGCAATCAGCCCCAGCATTTT. The whole variable domain, filled in from reference TRBV5-1 and TRBJ1-5, reads KAGVTQTPRYLIKTRGQQVTLSCSPISGHRSVSWYQQTPGQGLQFLFEYFSETQRNKGNFPGRFSGRQFSNSRSEMNVSTLELGDSALYLCASSLDGQNSNQPQHFGDGTRLSIL.

The J gene is TRBJ2-5, the V gene TRBV21-1; the DNA was not compared with TRBD1, the D call given in the table. TRBV21-1 constitutes a pseudogene. The CDR3 is 15 residues long. The CDR3 protein is CASSKRQTAGGTQYF. CDR3 coding DNA: TGTGCCAGCAGCAAAAGGCAGACGGCAGGGGGGACCCAGTACTTC.

V is TRBV4-2 and J is TRBJ2-3; D possibly corresponds to TRBD2 (5 bases). CDR3 size: 18 residues. V lost 3 bases, J lost 3 bases, and 22 bases lay in between. From germline, CDR1 is LGHNA and CDR2 YNFKEQ. The CDR3 bases are TGTGCCAGCAGCCATGAGGGCCCGATAGGGCGTGGGACAGATACGCAGTATTTT. Translation: CASSHEGPIGRGTDTQYF.

V and J are TRBV2 and TRBJ2-1, with D possibly called TRBD1 or TRBD2 (5 bases each). CDR1 SNHLY and CDR2 FYNNEI come from the germline V gene. The CDR3 covers 14 residues. Trimming pared 4 bases from V and 5 bases from J, leaving 12 bases between. CDR3 sequence reads: CASSAGRRDNEQFF. The CDR3 DNA is TGTGCCAGCAGTGCGGGACGAAGGGACAATGAGCAGTTCTTC.

The V call is TRBV5-6, the J call TRBJ2-1, with 8 bases identical to TRBD2. The CDR3 length is 17 residues. The germline V gene encodes CDR1 SGHDT and CDR2 YYEEEE. J was trimmed by 0 bases and V by 4 bases; bases with no gene match: 9. The CDR3 bases are TGTGCCAGCAGCAAATTCGGGGGGGGAAGCTCCTACAATGAGCAGTTCTTC. Residues: CASSKFGGGSSYNEQFF. Complete variable domain (other parts from reference TRBV5-6 and TRBJ2-1): DAGVTQSPTHLIKTRGQQVTLRCSPKSGHDTVSWYQQALGQGPQFIFQYYEEEERQRGNFPDRFSGHQFPNYSSELNVNALLLGDSALYLCASSKFGGGSSYNEQFFGPGTRLTVL.

The gene calls are TRBV7-9 and TRBJ2-1; tentative D call: TRBD2 (6 bases). Germline V gene sequence: CDR1 SEHNR, CDR2 FQNEAQ (reference sequence). Trimming removed 3 bases at V and 12 bases at J, with 15 bases between. The length of the CDR3 is 13 residues. This chain's CDR3 is CASSFGGVSVQFF. CDR3 DNA sequence: TGTGCCAGCAGCTTTGGAGGGGTGAGTGTGCAGTTCTTC.

The chain couples TRBV6-5 to TRBJ1-1; D call uncertain. CDR1 and CDR2 (germline): MNHEY, SVGAGI. This CDR3 comprises 15 residues. Deletions cut 7 bases from V and 1 base from J, with 16 bases between. CDR3 region: CASNPEGRENTEAFF. The CDR3 DNA is TGTGCCAGCAACCCCGAGGGTCGGGAGAACACTGAAGCTTTCTTT.

The genes are TRBV14 and TRBJ2-1; D perhaps matches TRBD2 (6 bases). Trimming pared 0 bases from V and 6 bases from J, leaving 15 bases between. The germline V gene encodes CDR1 SGHDN and CDR2 FVKESK. This CDR3 is 16 amino acids long. The CDR3 coding sequence is TGTGCCAGCAGCCAAGAGGGGGGAACTAGTACCAATGAGCAGTTCTTC. This gives the protein CASSQEGGTSTNEQFF.

The chain couples TRBV7-9 to TRBJ2-7; the match to TRBD1 covers 9 bases. The V and J ends lost 4 bases and 3 bases, in that order; junction bases with no gene match: 4. The CDR3 is made up of 14 amino acids. Germline V gene data show CDR1 as SEHNR and CDR2 as FQNEAQ (reference sequence). For the CDR3, the DNA is TGTGCCAGCAGCTCCTGGGACAGGGTCTACGAGCAGTACTTC. This gives the protein CASSSWDRVYEQYF.

This chain joins TRBV6-6 and TRBJ2-7; D perhaps matches TRBD2 (6 bases). CDR1 MNHNY and CDR2 SVGAGI come from the germline V gene (reference sequence). The length of the CDR3 is 14 residues. Trimming stripped 5 bases from V and 1 base from J, with 12 bases between. CDR3 loop: CASSMTGDSYEQYF. CDR3 nucleotides: TGTGCCAGCAGTATGACGGGGGATTCCTACGAGCAGTACTTC.

The genes are TRBV6-1 and TRBJ2-3; 13 nucleotides line up with TRBD2. Trimming took 2 bases from V and 3 from J; bases not matched to a gene: 2. Germline-derived CDR1 and CDR2 are MNHNS and SASEGT. The CDR3 totals 16 residues. CDR3 region: CASSETLAGGTDTQYF. Here the CDR3 DNA reads TGTGCCAGCAGTGAAACACTAGCGGGGGGGACAGATACGCAGTATTTT.

The V and J genes are TRBV5-8 and TRBJ2-2, with D perhaps matching TRBD1 (5 bases). The CDR3 has 15 residues. Germline V gene lookup returns CDR1 SGHTS and CDR2 YDEGEE. V was trimmed by 2 bases and J by 4 bases, leaving 12 bases between them. CDR3 nucleotides: TGTGCCAGCAGCTTTCAGGGTATAGGCACCGGGGAGCTGTTTTTT. Its translation is CASSFQGIGTGELFF.

The rearrangement joins TRBV19 to TRBJ1-1; TRBD1 is a possible D gene (5 bases). There are 13 residues in the CDR3. Germline-derived CDR1 and CDR2 are LNHDA and SQIVND (reference sequence). The V end lost 5 bases, the J end lost 8 bases, and 15 bases lay between the germline ends. CDR3 coding DNA: TGTGCCAGTAGTCTCGGGACGGCTACCGAAGCTTTCTTT. The encoded protein is CASSLGTATEAFF.

The chain links TRBV15 to TRBJ2-7; 7 positions match TRBD1. J was trimmed by 4 bases and V by 1 base; bases with no gene match: 13. The CDR3 totals 17 residues. From germline, CDR1 is LNHNV and CDR2 YYDKDF (reference sequence). The CDR3 here is CATSRGRWTGGRYEQYV. CDR3 nucleotides: TGTGCCACCAGCAGAGGCCGATGGACAGGCGGTCGATACGAGCAGTACGTC.

The chain uses TRBV6-1 and TRBJ2-2, with 7 positions matching TRBD1. This CDR3 comprises 15 residues. Germline V CDR1 and CDR2: MNHNS, SASEGT. The trim removed 7 bases at V and 7 bases at J, leaving 12 bases unmatched. The CDR3 nucleotides read TGTGCCAGCACTACTAGACAGGGCGCGGACGGGGAGCTGTTTTTT. It encodes CASTTRQGADGELFF.

The V gene is TRBV6-1, the J gene TRBJ2-7, with 11 bases matching TRBD1. This CDR3 has 14 residues. V was pared by 6 bases and J by 4 bases, with 5 bases of the junction left unmatched. Germline assignment: CDR1 MNHNS and CDR2 SASEGT. The CDR3 bases are TGTGCCAGCAGAGGGACAGGGGGTAGATACGAGCAGTACGTC. This codes for CASRGTGGRYEQYV.